The next 31 T cell receptor beta chains were all read from a single sample in a study of blood T cells in healthy people across ages. The second PCR ran about 6 to 12 cycles with a sample-barcoded 5' primer and J-beta primers. TCRdb called the 5' RACE reads again in MiXCR, with one record for every CDR3 protein. The data contain 1,500,000 or so distinct CDR3 sequences, about 42% of them seen just once; the ten biggest clones take up more than 4%. Material: blood. Every receptor here comes from a young woman in good health.

With regard to this clonotype: A much larger clone differs from this one at a single base, so this may be a read error. The genes are TRBV20-1 and TRBJ2-5, with 7 bases matching TRBD1. The CDR3 spans 16 residues. Germline lookup yields CDR1 DFQATT and CDR2 SNEGSKA (reference sequence). With V trimmed by 6 bases and J by 3 bases, 16 bases remained unmatched. In DNA, the CDR3 is TGCAGTGCCACACAACGACAGGGCTGGCGCAAAGAGACCCAGTACTTC. Translating it yields CSATQRQGWRKETQYF.

This clonotype was counted a few times. In nucleotides, the CDR3 is TGTGCCAGCAGGACCCCGGGACAGGCAAACTATGGCTACACCTTC. Amino acid sequence: CASRTPGQANYGYTF. The chain uses TRBV6-5 and TRBJ1-2, with 8 bases matching TRBD1. CDR3 size: 15 residues. The V gene end was trimmed by 6 bases and the J gene end by 2 bases; junction bases not matched to a gene: 8. Germline assignment: CDR1 MNHEY and CDR2 SVGAGI.

In its sample, this clonotype was seen a few times. The chain combines TRBV7-2 with TRBJ2-5; no definite D call. Germline V gene sequence: CDR1 SGHTA, CDR2 FQGNSA. The CDR3 runs to 12 residues. V was cut by 2 bases and J by 5 bases, with 6 bases left in between. CDR3 sequence (DNA): TGTGCCAGCAGCTTACTTTGGGAGACCCAGTACTTC. Translating it yields CASSLLWETQYF.

This clonotype was recorded a few times. The chain recombines TRBV6-1 with TRBJ2-5; TRBD2 agrees at 8 bases. V trimming: 6 bases; J trimming: 4 bases; junction bases outside the gene matches: 4. The CDR3 loop spans 13 amino acids. The germline gives CDR1 MNHNS, CDR2 SASEGT. The CDR3 nucleotides read TGTGCCAGCAGGGCGGGAGGTATAGAGACCCAGTACTTC. It yields the protein CASRAGGIETQYF.

With regard to this clonotype: A clone one base away is much larger, so this may be a read error. The chain couples TRBV6-6 to TRBJ1-2; 7 bases match TRBD1. The V and J ends lost 8 bases and 6 bases, in that order; junction bases with no gene match: 9. CDR1 is MNHNY and CDR2 is SVGAGI in the germline V gene (reference sequence). This CDR3 has 13 amino acids. The CDR3 is CASLGQAMNGYTF. In DNA form, the CDR3 reads TGTGCCAGCCTAGGACAGGCGATGAATGGCTACACCTTC.

This clonotype came up many times. The chain has TRBV6-2 or TRBV6-3 and TRBJ2-3; possible D gene TRBD2, 6 bases. Germline values: CDR1 MNHEY, CDR2 SVGEGT. This CDR3 is built from 12 residues. Trimming pared 6 bases from V and 6 bases from J, leaving 10 bases between. The chain's CDR3 is CASSTGGDTQYF. CDR3 sequence (DNA): TGTGCCAGCAGCACTGGGGGGGATACGCAGTATTTT.

This clonotype was observed a handful of times. The rearrangement uses TRBV29-1 and TRBJ1-1; 7 bases map to TRBD1. This CDR3 has 14 amino acids. J gave up 1 base and V 4 bases, and 6 bases lay outside the gene matches. Per germline, CDR1 SQVTM and CDR2 ANQGSEA. The CDR3 loop is CSVAGQRENTEAFF. For the CDR3, the DNA is TGCAGCGTTGCGGGACAGAGAGAGAACACTGAAGCTTTCTTT.

This clonotype was seen a few times. The V call is TRBV5-1, the J call TRBJ1-2; D gene ambiguous. Trimming cost V 4 bases and J 5 bases, with 15 bases left between them. This CDR3 comprises 14 residues. Per germline, CDR1 SGHRS and CDR2 YFSETQ. In nucleotides, the CDR3 is TGCGCCAGCAGCACGGATCCGAAAACTTATGGCTACACCTTC. Protein product: CASSTDPKTYGYTF.

V is TRBV4-2 and J is TRBJ2-3, with a tentative D call TRBD1 (6 bases). Trimming left V 0 bases short and J 1 base short, with 14 bases between. The germline gives CDR1 LGHNA, CDR2 YNFKEQ. This CDR3 is 17 amino acids long. CDR3 coding DNA: TGTGCCAGCAGCCAAGAGGGGACACCACTAGGCACAGATACGCAGTATTTT. Amino acid sequence: CASSQEGTPLGTDTQYF.

J is TRBJ2-1 and V is TRBV6-6; D is uncertain. V lost 5 bases, J lost 4 bases, and 12 bases lay in between. The CDR3 loop spans 14 amino acids. Germline V gene data show CDR1 as MNHNY and CDR2 as SVGAGI (reference sequence). CDR3 protein: CASSPLGLYNEQFF. As DNA, the CDR3 is TGTGCCAGCAGTCCCCTCGGGTTGTACAATGAGCAGTTCTTC.

The chain uses TRBV6-2 or TRBV6-3 and TRBJ2-3; TRBD1 or TRBD2 may be the D gene (6 bases each). V lost 5 bases to trimming and J lost 2 bases, with 11 bases between them. This CDR3 region has 14 residues. Germline lookup yields CDR1 MNHEY and CDR2 SVGEGT. The CDR3 spells CASSKQGLTDTQYF. The CDR3 nucleotides are TGTGCCAGCAGTAAACAGGGACTCACAGATACGCAGTATTTT.

The chain has TRBV3-1 and TRBJ2-5, with 15 bases lining up with TRBD2. This CDR3 is 16 amino acids long. Germline assignment: CDR1 LGHDT and CDR2 YNNKEL (reference sequence). V was pared by 7 bases and J by 5 bases, with 8 bases of the junction left unmatched. The CDR3 reads CASTGTSGRLWETQYF. DNA for the CDR3: TGTGCCAGCACCGGGACTAGCGGGAGGTTGTGGGAGACCCAGTACTTC.

The chain recombines TRBV3-1 with TRBJ1-1, with TRBD1 as a possible D gene (6 bases). V lost 4 bases, J lost 2 bases, and 17 bases lay in between. The germline CDR1 and CDR2 sequences are LGHDT and YNNKEL (reference sequence). The CDR3 covers 16 residues. CDR3 residues: CASSPQGPLGNTEAFF. The CDR3 bases are TGTGCCAGCAGCCCCCAGGGGCCATTGGGAAACACTGAAGCTTTCTTT.

The chain links TRBV7-6 to TRBJ2-7; a weak D match, TRBD1 (6 bases). The V end was cut by 0 bases, the J end by 3 bases, with 15 bases between. Germline values: CDR1 SGHVS, CDR2 FNYEAQ. The CDR3 contains 16 residues. The CDR3: CASSLAVAGAYYEQYF. The CDR3 nucleotides read TGTGCCAGCAGCTTAGCTGTAGCAGGGGCGTACTACGAGCAGTACTTC.

The CDR3, as DNA: TGTGCCAGCAGCCCGCAGTTCACTGAAGCTTTCTTT. Its translation: CASSPQFTEAFF. The rearrangement links TRBV7-2 to TRBJ1-1; no clear D gene. The CDR3 sequence is 12 residues long. Germline V gene lookup returns CDR1 SGHTA and CDR2 FQGNSA. Trimming left V 5 bases short and J 4 bases short, with 8 bases between.

This chain connects TRBV6-6 to TRBJ1-1, with a weak D call TRBD1 (6 bases). This CDR3 is 14 amino acids long. The germline V gene encodes CDR1 MNHNY and CDR2 SVGAGI (reference sequence). V dropped 0 bases and J dropped 5 bases, with 10 bases sitting between them. The CDR3 here is CASSYSAGATEAFF. CDR3 nucleotides: TGTGCCAGCAGTTACTCGGCGGGGGCGACTGAAGCTTTCTTT.

This clonotype was seen only a few times. The chain employs TRBV20-1 and TRBJ1-1, with a weak D call TRBD1 (6 bases). The germline V gene has CDR1 DFQATT and CDR2 SNEGSKA (reference sequence). The CDR3 has 13 residues. V lost 3 bases to trimming and J lost 10 bases, with 18 bases between them. The CDR3 protein is CSARSIQGLGAFF. The DNA for the CDR3 is TGCAGTGCTAGGTCTATACAGGGCTTGGGAGCTTTCTTT.

The chain combines TRBV6-2 or TRBV6-3 with TRBJ2-1; a weak D match, TRBD1 (6 bases). Matching the DNA end better, TRBJ2-7 makes the J call doubtful. The CDR3 has 12 amino acids. Looked up from germline, CDR1 is MNHEY and CDR2 is SVGEGT. The CDR3 sequence is CASKGVYNEQYF. CDR3 in DNA: TGTGCCAGCAAGGGGGTTTACAATGAGCAGTACTTC.

This clonotype was recorded a few times. This sequence joins TRBV18 and TRBJ2-1; TRBD2 aligns across 7 bases. CDR3 length: 14 amino acids. Germline loops: CDR1 KGHSH, CDR2 LQKENI. After removal of 6 bases from V and 7 bases from J, the junction contained 9 bases not matched to a gene. The CDR3 nucleotides read TGTGCCAGCTCCTTCACTAGCGCCATGAATGAGCAGTTCTTC. Amino acid sequence: CASSFTSAMNEQFF.

The V call is TRBV7-2, the J call TRBJ2-3; 12 nucleotides match TRBD2. The ends lost 5 bases at V and 0 bases at J; junction bases unmatched: 9. Germline CDR1 SGHTA, CDR2 FQGNSA. This CDR3 is built from 18 residues. Here the CDR3 reads CASSPTWTSGTSTDTQYF. CDR3 nucleotide sequence: TGTGCCAGCAGCCCTACTTGGACTAGCGGGACGAGCACAGATACGCAGTATTTT.

The J gene is TRBJ2-5, the V gene TRBV2, with 7 bases that match TRBD1. Germline CDR1 reads SNHLY; CDR2 reads FYNNEI. V was clipped by 6 bases and J by 7 bases; unmatched bases: 5. The CDR3 extends over 12 amino acids. This CDR3 reads CASSLRQGTQYF. As DNA, the CDR3 is TGTGCCAGCAGCTTACGACAGGGGACCCAGTACTTC.

This clonotype was seen more than once but under ten times. The chain couples TRBV9 to TRBJ2-5; 11 bases match TRBD1. V shed 5 bases, J shed 4 bases, and the junction held 13 bases outside the gene matches. The CDR3 has 17 amino acids. Germline CDR1 and CDR2: SGDLS and YYNGEE. CDR3: CASSADRGRLIGETQYF. The CDR3 DNA sequence: TGTGCCAGCAGTGCGGACAGGGGGCGCTTGATTGGAGAGACCCAGTACTTC.

A few counts support this clonotype. The rearrangement joins TRBV6-5 to TRBJ2-1; TRBD2 aligns across 9 bases. This CDR3 has 16 amino acids. V trimming: 0 bases; J trimming: 4 bases; junction bases outside the gene matches: 4. CDR1 and CDR2 (germline): MNHEY, SVGAGI. The CDR3, as DNA: TGTGCCAGCAGTTACTCCGGGCGGGAGGGATACAATGAGCAGTTCTTC. This codes for CASSYSGREGYNEQFF.

The V and J genes are TRBV20-1 and TRBJ2-1; perhaps TRBD2 as D (5 bases). The CDR3 runs 15 residues. Trimming cost V 3 bases and J 5 bases, with 17 bases left between them. Per the germline V gene, CDR1 is DFQATT and CDR2 is SNEGSKA (reference sequence). The CDR3 loop is CSASDRRTGDNEQFF. The CDR3, as DNA: TGCAGTGCTAGTGATCGGCGGACTGGAGACAATGAGCAGTTCTTC.

The chain links TRBV27 to TRBJ2-3; 11 nucleotides agree with TRBD2. CDR1 and CDR2 (germline): MNHEY, SMNVEV (reference sequence). This CDR3 comprises 17 residues. The V and J ends lost 5 bases and 0 bases, in that order; junction bases with no gene match: 7. This chain's CDR3 is CASSRGLAGSSTDTQYF. The CDR3 DNA sequence: TGTGCCAGCAGTCGCGGACTAGCGGGTTCTAGCACAGATACGCAGTATTTT.

This clonotype was counted a few times. The V gene is TRBV9, the J gene TRBJ1-2; tentatively, D is TRBD1 (5 bases). Germline lookup yields CDR1 SGDLS and CDR2 YYNGEE. The CDR3 has 15 residues. The germline V and J ends were trimmed by 4 bases and 8 bases, with 21 bases remaining between them. In DNA, the CDR3 is TGTGCCAGCAGCCCGGGGGTGACCCTAGGTGAGGGCTACACCTTC. This encodes CASSPGVTLGEGYTF.

This clonotype has more than one count but fewer than ten. The rearrangement links TRBV28 to TRBJ2-5; 9 bases are a match to TRBD1. The length of the CDR3 is 15 residues. V lost 4 bases to trimming and J lost 4 bases; unmatched junction nucleotides: 7. Germline V gives CDR1 MDHEN, CDR2 SYDVKM. The CDR3 nucleotides are TGTGCCAGCAGTTCCAGCTGGACAGGGGCAGAGACCCAGTACTTC. Its translation is CASSSSWTGAETQYF.

The chain links TRBV20-1 to TRBJ2-3, with 8 positions matching TRBD2. Germline values: CDR1 DFQATT, CDR2 SNEGSKA (reference sequence). This CDR3 has 14 residues. V lost 1 base and J lost 4; bases outside the gene matches: 4. CDR3 nucleotides: TGCAGTGCTAGAGGAGCGGGAGTCCCAGATACGCAGTATTTT. Encoded protein: CSARGAGVPDTQYF.

This clonotype was seen a handful of times. The chain has TRBV28 and TRBJ2-7, with no clear D. Per germline, CDR1 MDHEN and CDR2 SYDVKM. Trimming took off 2 bases at V and 3 bases at J, with 20 bases between the two ends. This CDR3 contains 17 residues. As DNA, the CDR3 is TGTGCCAGCAGTTTAGCGACGGGCCCAATCTTTTACTACGAGCAGTACTTC. It codes for CASSLATGPIFYYEQYF.

The V call is TRBV28, the J call TRBJ2-1; D is perhaps TRBD2 (6 bases). The CDR3 runs 14 residues. V lost 8 bases and J 4 bases, leaving 15 bases between the germline ends. The germline V gene encodes CDR1 MDHEN and CDR2 SYDVKM. DNA for the CDR3: TGTGCCAGCTCCACGGCTAGCGATTACAATGAGCAGTTCTTC. Its translation: CASSTASDYNEQFF.

This chain uses TRBV12-3 or TRBV12-4 with TRBJ2-3; 10 bases are shared with TRBD2. V lost 4 bases and J lost 0; bases outside the gene matches: 4. CDR3 length equals 16 residues. CDR3 loop: CASSSRTSGSTDTQYF. For the CDR3, the DNA is TGTGCCAGCAGTTCCCGGACTAGCGGCAGCACAGATACGCAGTATTTT.